This TCR beta chain comes out of a study of graft-versus-host responses after intestinal transplantation. Overall study: Every one of the recipients received anti-thymocyte globulin induction and afterwards took tacrolimus and steroids for around 3 years. Study conclusions and caveats: The recipient marrow held GvH clones, and some of them showed up first in ileum or blood.

This CDR3 region has 16 residues. In germline, CDR1 is SGDLS, CDR2 YYNGEE. The V and J ends lost 2 bases and 3 bases, in that order; junction bases with no gene match: 7. Comments on this clone: Its antigen is unknown.

Assay used: immunoSEQ multiplex PCR; TCRdb lists only in-frame clones, some missing. The data contain fewer than 130,000 clones, 90% to 95% of them singletons. The chain employs TRBV9 and TRBJ2-2; 7 positions agree with TRBD1. This TCR derives from a human donor who received an intestinal transplant. The sample in question was unstimulated CD8+ T cells sorted from spleen or lymph node cells, obtained before intestinal transplant. The CDR3 DNA follows: TGTGCCAGCAGCGTCGCCGGGACAGCTGACACCGGGGAGCTGTTTTTT. Its translation is CASSVAGTADTGELFF.